Listed here are 27 T cell receptor beta chains from one sample, sequenced in a study of blood T cell repertoires in COVID-19. Some clones are missing from TCRdb's copy, which holds only in-frame ones; the method was immunoSEQ multiplex PCR. The table lists more than 150,000 clones, approximately 90% of them singletons. The sample was peripheral blood. The receptor source for this set is a man aged 50 or older with acute or convalescent COVID-19.

This chain uses TRBV4-3 with TRBJ1-4, with D perhaps matching TRBD1 (5 bases). Germline CDR1 and CDR2: LGHNA and YSLEER. V was shortened by 3 bases and J by 14 bases, with 16 bases between the two germline ends. This CDR3 is built from 13 residues. CDR3 sequence: CASSQDTRGRLFF. DNA for the CDR3: TGCGCCAGCAGCCAGGACACGCGGGGCCGGCTGTTTTTT.

The chain employs TRBV27 and TRBJ1-5; TRBD1 aligns across 7 bases. Trimming at V came to 6 bases and at J to 4 bases, leaving 6 bases not matched to a gene. CDR3 length equals 14 residues. Per the germline V gene, CDR1 is MNHEY and CDR2 is SMNVEV (reference sequence). CDR3 in amino acids: CASRTGQRNQPQHF. The DNA of the CDR3 is TGTGCCAGCAGAACGGGACAGCGTAATCAGCCCCAGCATTTT.

The J gene is TRBJ1-1, the V gene TRBV6-6; TRBD1 might be the D (6 bases). In germline, CDR1 is MNHNY, CDR2 SVGAGI (reference sequence). V shed 4 bases and J shed 4 bases, with 7 bases lying between them. The CDR3 runs 12 residues. CDR3 DNA: TGTGCCAGCAGTTGGGGGCTCACTGAAGCTTTCTTT. Translation gives CASSWGLTEAFF.

The chain carries TRBV7-9 and TRBJ1-1; D not certain. The length of the CDR3 is 14 residues. Germline V gene lookup returns CDR1 SEHNR and CDR2 FQNEAQ (reference sequence). V was clipped by 5 bases and J by 3 bases, with 13 bases between them. The CDR3 DNA reads as TGTGCCAGCAGCGCTCGGTATTCCGACACTGAAGCTTTCTTT. Translation gives CASSARYSDTEAFF.

V is TRBV7-9 and J is TRBJ2-7, with 10 bases identical to TRBD1. V lost 5 bases, J lost 3 bases, and 7 bases stayed unmatched. The CDR3 length is 15 residues. Germline V gene sequence: CDR1 SEHNR, CDR2 FQNEAQ (reference sequence). This chain's CDR3 is CASSERQGAYYEQYF. As DNA, the CDR3 is TGTGCCAGCAGCGAGAGACAGGGGGCGTACTACGAGCAGTACTTC.

This chain connects TRBV12-3 or TRBV12-4 to TRBJ2-7; perhaps TRBD1 as D (5 bases). The CDR3 is made up of 13 amino acids. V lost 1 base and J lost 3, with 7 bases in between. CDR3 bases: TGTGCCAGCAGTTTAGGACAGTACTACGAGCAGTACTTC. This encodes CASSLGQYYEQYF.

The gene calls are TRBV29-1 and TRBJ1-1, with D possibly TRBD1 on 5 matching bases. CDR3 length: 10 residues. V dropped 5 bases and J dropped 5 bases, with 6 bases sitting between them. The germline V gene encodes CDR1 SQVTM and CDR2 ANQGSEA. Written as DNA, the CDR3 is TGCAGCGTTCGGGGGACTGAAGCTTTCTTT. Protein: CSVRGTEAFF.

The chain links TRBV6-6 to TRBJ2-1; D ambiguous. The CDR3 has 13 amino acids. Looked up from germline, CDR1 is MNHNY and CDR2 is SVGAGI (reference sequence). V dropped 7 bases and J dropped 9 bases, with 16 bases sitting between them. The CDR3 spells CASNPLPASEQFF. CDR3 nucleotide sequence: TGTGCCAGCAATCCCCTTCCAGCGTCTGAGCAGTTCTTC.

The genes are TRBV28 and TRBJ2-1, with D possibly TRBD1 on 6 matching bases. V was clipped by 10 bases and J by 0 bases, with 16 bases between them. Germline V gene sequence: CDR1 MDHEN, CDR2 SYDVKM. The CDR3 covers 15 residues. CDR3 loop: CATLMGRGSYNEQFF. The CDR3 nucleotides read TGTGCCACCCTCATGGGCAGGGGCTCCTACAATGAGCAGTTCTTC.

This chain joins TRBV5-1 and TRBJ1-1, with D possibly matching TRBD1 (6 bases). Germline CDR1 and CDR2: SGHRS and YFSETQ. Trimming left V 5 bases short and J 3 bases short, with 8 bases between. The CDR3 consists of 12 residues. The CDR3 nucleotides are TGCGCCAGCAGAGAGGGGGACACTGAAGCTTTCTTT. Residues: CASREGDTEAFF.

The chain uses TRBV27 and TRBJ2-7, with D perhaps TRBD2 (6 bases). V was trimmed by 0 bases and J by 0 bases, leaving 15 bases between them. The CDR3 extends over 17 amino acids. From germline, CDR1 is MNHEY and CDR2 SMNVEV (reference sequence). The CDR3 sequence: CASSLSYWNSGSYEQYF. The CDR3 DNA follows: TGTGCCAGCAGTTTATCTTATTGGAATAGCGGCTCCTACGAGCAGTACTTC.

The chain links TRBV7-3 to TRBJ2-2; 11 bases line up with TRBD2. CDR3 length equals 16 residues. The V gene's germline CDR1 is SGHTA and CDR2 FQGTGA. V lost 4 bases and J lost 5; bases outside the gene matches: 6. CDR3 in DNA: TGTGCCAGCAGCTCAGGGACTAGCGGCAGGACCGGGGAGCTGTTTTTT. Amino acid sequence: CASSSGTSGRTGELFF.

This rearrangement joins TRBV6-2 or TRBV6-3 to TRBJ2-1; 8 bases match TRBD1. CDR1 MNHEY and CDR2 SVGEGT come from the germline V gene. The CDR3 covers 15 residues. The junction had 8 bases not matched to a gene; V was cut back by 4 bases and J by 6 bases. The CDR3 DNA sequence: TGTGCCAGCAGTTTTCCCGGGACAGGCCCCAATGAGCAGTTCTTC. It codes for CASSFPGTGPNEQFF.

The rearrangement joins TRBV7-9 to TRBJ1-4; 9 bases match TRBD1. V was clipped by 3 bases and J by 5 bases; unmatched bases: 4. Germline V gene data show CDR1 as SEHNR and CDR2 as FQNEAQ (reference sequence). There are 15 residues in the CDR3. CDR3 in amino acids: CASSLGGTGNEKLFF. In DNA, the CDR3 is TGTGCCAGCAGCTTGGGGGGGACAGGGAATGAAAAACTGTTTTTT.

This chain links TRBV29-1 with TRBJ2-5; 9 nucleotides agree with TRBD1. This CDR3 contains 14 residues. V shed 2 bases and J 4 bases; nucleotides not matched to a gene: 5. Germline CDR1 reads SQVTM; CDR2 reads ANQGSEA. Here the CDR3 reads CSVELQGAGETQYF. For the CDR3, the DNA is TGCAGCGTTGAACTACAGGGGGCGGGAGAGACCCAGTACTTC.

V is TRBV18 and J is TRBJ2-1, with TRBD1 identical over 9 bases. The germline V gene encodes CDR1 KGHSH and CDR2 LQKENI. V lost 8 bases and J lost 0; bases outside the gene matches: 14. The CDR3 extends over 18 amino acids. Here the CDR3 reads CASTPGQGYEGSYNEQFF. CDR3 DNA sequence: TGTGCCAGCACCCCGGGACAGGGCTATGAGGGCTCCTACAATGAGCAGTTCTTC.

This chain links TRBV5-5 with TRBJ1-1; D gene ambiguous. The CDR3 runs to 14 residues. Per germline, CDR1 SGHKS and CDR2 YYEKEE (reference sequence). V was cut by 6 bases and J by 4 bases, with 16 bases left in between. The chain's CDR3 is CASTMAPPGTEAFF. DNA of the CDR3: TGTGCCAGCACCATGGCCCCCCCGGGCACTGAAGCTTTCTTT.

V usage is TRBV4-3 and J usage is TRBJ1-5; 7 bases match TRBD1. This CDR3 has 15 amino acids. Germline V gene data show CDR1 as LGHNA and CDR2 as YSLEER. Trimming took 0 bases from V and 7 from J; bases not matched to a gene: 6. In DNA, the CDR3 is TGCGCCAGCAGCCAAGATAAGGGGGCCGGCCAGCCCCAGCATTTT. Translation gives CASSQDKGAGQPQHF.

This chain uses TRBV6-5 with TRBJ2-3, with 9 positions matching TRBD2. Per germline, CDR1 MNHEY and CDR2 SVGAGI. Germline trimming cut 8 bases from V and 2 bases from J; bases unmatched to any gene: 2. CDR3 length: 13 amino acids. CDR3: CASRTSDTDTQYF. CDR3 DNA: TGTGCCAGCCGGACTAGCGACACAGATACGCAGTATTTT.

The rearrangement joins TRBV5-6 to TRBJ1-6, with a possible D match to TRBD1 (5 bases). The CDR3 loop spans 15 amino acids. CDR1 and CDR2 (germline): SGHDT, YYEEEE. Trimming pared 0 bases from V and 7 bases from J, leaving 11 bases between. The CDR3 nucleotides are TGTGCCAGCAGCTTGGATCAGGGAAGGAATTCACCCCTCCACTTT. Encoded protein: CASSLDQGRNSPLHF.

The table lists this clone with a few counts. CDR3 sequence: CASSQGQVSGNTIYF. CDR3 in DNA: TGCGCCAGCAGCCAAGGACAGGTCTCTGGAAACACCATATATTTT. The chain is built from TRBV4-3 and TRBJ1-3; D perhaps matches TRBD1 (6 bases). The V and J ends lost 1 base and 0 bases respectively, with 7 bases between them. The CDR3 spans 15 residues. Germline V lookup: CDR1 LGHNA, CDR2 YSLEER.

Concerning this clone itself: Other DNA sequences in the sample encode the same CDR3. The chain combines TRBV18 with TRBJ1-1, with TRBD1 as a possible D gene (6 bases). Trimming removed 3 bases from V and 1 base from J, with 9 bases in between. This CDR3 is built from 14 residues. From germline, CDR1 is KGHSH and CDR2 LQKENI. The CDR3 DNA follows: TGTGCCAGCTCACCTATGACAGGGAACACTGAAGCTTTCTTT. It encodes CASSPMTGNTEAFF.

The chain recombines TRBV20-1 with TRBJ2-3; the D is unclear. Germline CDR1 and CDR2: DFQATT and SNEGSKA (reference sequence). The length of the CDR3 is 11 residues. Deletions cut 7 bases from V and 6 bases from J, with 11 bases between. CDR3 DNA sequence: TGCAGTGAATCGTATGGCGATACGCAGTATTTT. Its translation: CSESYGDTQYF.

This CDR3 is CASSPGQGAGGELFF. Here the CDR3 DNA reads TGTGCCAGCTCACCCGGACAGGGGGCTGGCGGGGAGCTGTTTTTT. The chain links TRBV18 to TRBJ2-2, with 11 bases identical to TRBD1. V gave up 3 bases and J gave up 7 bases; unmatched junction bases: 4. Per the germline V gene, CDR1 is KGHSH and CDR2 is LQKENI. The CDR3 has 15 residues.

A few counts support this clone. The genes are TRBV4-1 and TRBJ2-7; TRBD1 is a possible D gene (6 bases). Trimming pared 3 bases from V and 2 bases from J, leaving 17 bases between. From germline, CDR1 is MGHRA and CDR2 YSYEKL. This CDR3 has 16 residues. The CDR3 coding sequence is TGCGCCAGCAGCCATCGTGCTACAGGGATACCCTACGAGCAGTACTTC. It is translated as CASSHRATGIPYEQYF.

The V call is TRBV19, the J call TRBJ2-5, with a possible D match to TRBD2 (5 bases). The V end was cut by 7 bases, the J end by 4 bases, with 13 bases between. Germline V gene sequence: CDR1 LNHDA, CDR2 SQIVND (reference sequence). The CDR3 runs 13 residues. The CDR3 bases are TGTGCCAGTACCAGTCCCGGGGTAGAGACCCAGTACTTC. It translates to CASTSPGVETQYF.

The CDR3 here is CASSVGSLAPNQETQYF. CDR3 coding DNA: TGTGCCAGCAGCGTAGGTTCGCTAGCGCCAAACCAAGAGACCCAGTACTTC. This chain links TRBV9 with TRBJ2-5, with D possibly TRBD2 on 6 matching bases. The V and J ends lost 0 bases and 0 bases respectively, with 15 bases between them. This CDR3 has 17 amino acids. Germline V gene lookup returns CDR1 SGDLS and CDR2 YYNGEE.